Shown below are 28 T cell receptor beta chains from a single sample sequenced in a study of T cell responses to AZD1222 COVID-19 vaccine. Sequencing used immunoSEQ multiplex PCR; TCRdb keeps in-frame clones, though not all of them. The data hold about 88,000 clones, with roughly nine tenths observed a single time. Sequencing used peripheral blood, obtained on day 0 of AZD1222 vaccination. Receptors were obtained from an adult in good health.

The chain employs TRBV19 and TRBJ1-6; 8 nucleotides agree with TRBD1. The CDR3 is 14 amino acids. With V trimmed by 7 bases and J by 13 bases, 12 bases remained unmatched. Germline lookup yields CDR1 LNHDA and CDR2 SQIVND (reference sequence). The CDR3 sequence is CASTYAQGAYPLHF. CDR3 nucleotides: TGTGCCAGTACTTATGCCCAGGGGGCATACCCCCTCCACTTT.

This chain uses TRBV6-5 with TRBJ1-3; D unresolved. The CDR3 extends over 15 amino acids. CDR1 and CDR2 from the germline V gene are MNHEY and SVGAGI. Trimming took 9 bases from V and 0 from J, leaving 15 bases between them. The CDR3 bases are TGTGCCAGTATTAAGACCCAGGCCTCTGGAAACACCATATATTTT. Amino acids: CASIKTQASGNTIYF.

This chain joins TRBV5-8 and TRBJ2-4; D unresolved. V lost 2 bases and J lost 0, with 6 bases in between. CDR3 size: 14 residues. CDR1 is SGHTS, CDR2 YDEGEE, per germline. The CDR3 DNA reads TGTGCCAGCAGCTTAAGGAAAGCCAAAAACATTCAGTACTTC. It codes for CASSLRKAKNIQYF.

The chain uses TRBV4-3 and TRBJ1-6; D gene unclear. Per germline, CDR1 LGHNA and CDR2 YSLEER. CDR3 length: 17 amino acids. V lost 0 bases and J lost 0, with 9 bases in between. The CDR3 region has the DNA TGCGCCAGCAGCCAAGACGGGCCCAGCTCCTATAATTCACCCCTCCACTTT. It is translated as CASSQDGPSSYNSPLHF.

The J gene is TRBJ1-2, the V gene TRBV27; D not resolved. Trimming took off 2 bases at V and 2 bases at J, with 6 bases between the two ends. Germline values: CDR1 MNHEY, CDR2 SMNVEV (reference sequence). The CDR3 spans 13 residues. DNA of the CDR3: TGTGCCAGCAGTTTACAGGCAAACTATGGCTACACCTTC. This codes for CASSLQANYGYTF.

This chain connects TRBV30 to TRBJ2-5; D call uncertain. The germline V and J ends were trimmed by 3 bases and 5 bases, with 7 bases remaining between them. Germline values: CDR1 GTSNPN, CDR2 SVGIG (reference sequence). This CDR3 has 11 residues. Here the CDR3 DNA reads TGTGCCTGGAGCTATAAGGAGACCCAGTACTTC. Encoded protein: CAWSYKETQYF.

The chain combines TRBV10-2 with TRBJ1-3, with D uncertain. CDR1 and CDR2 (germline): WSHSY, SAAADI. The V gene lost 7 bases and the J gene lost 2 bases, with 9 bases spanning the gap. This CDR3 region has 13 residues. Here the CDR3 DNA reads TGCGCCAGCACCCCGGGGACTGGAAACACCATATATTTT. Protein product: CASTPGTGNTIYF.

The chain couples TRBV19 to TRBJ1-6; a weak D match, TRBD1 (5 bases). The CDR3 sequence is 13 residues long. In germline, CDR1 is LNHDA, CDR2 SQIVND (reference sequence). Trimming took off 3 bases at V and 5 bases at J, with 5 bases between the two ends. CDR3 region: CASSIRDNSPLHF. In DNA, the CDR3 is TGTGCCAGTAGTATCAGGGATAATTCACCCCTCCACTTT. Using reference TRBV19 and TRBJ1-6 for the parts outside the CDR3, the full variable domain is DGGITQSPKYLFRKEGQNVTLSCEQNLNHDAMYWYRQDPGQGLRLIYYSQIVNDFQKGDIAEGYSVSREKKESFPLTVTSAQKNPTAFYLCASSIRDNSPLHFGNGTRLTVT.

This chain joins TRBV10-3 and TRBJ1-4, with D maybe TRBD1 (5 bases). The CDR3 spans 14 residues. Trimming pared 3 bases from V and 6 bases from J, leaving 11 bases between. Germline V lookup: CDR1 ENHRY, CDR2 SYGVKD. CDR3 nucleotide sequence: TGTGCCATCAGTGAATACGGGGGGGATGAAAAACTGTTTTTT. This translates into CAISEYGGDEKLFF.

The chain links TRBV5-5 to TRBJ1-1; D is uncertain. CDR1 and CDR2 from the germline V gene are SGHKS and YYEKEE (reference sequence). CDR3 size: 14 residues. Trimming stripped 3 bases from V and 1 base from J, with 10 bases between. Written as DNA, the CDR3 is TGTGCCAGCAGCTCCCCGACTAGGAACACTGAAGCTTTCTTT. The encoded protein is CASSSPTRNTEAFF.

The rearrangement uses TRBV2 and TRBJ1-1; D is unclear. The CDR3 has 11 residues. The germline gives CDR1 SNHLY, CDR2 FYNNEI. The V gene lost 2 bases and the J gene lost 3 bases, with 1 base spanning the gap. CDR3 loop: CASSEYTEAFF. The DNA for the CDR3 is TGTGCCAGCAGTGAATACACTGAAGCTTTCTTT. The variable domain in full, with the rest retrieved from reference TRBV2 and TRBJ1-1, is EPEVTQTPSHQVTQMGQEVILRCVPISNHLYFYWYRQILGQKVEFLVSFYNNEISEKSEIFDDQFSVERPDGSNFTLKIRSTKLEDSAMYFCASSEYTEAFFGQGTRLTVV.

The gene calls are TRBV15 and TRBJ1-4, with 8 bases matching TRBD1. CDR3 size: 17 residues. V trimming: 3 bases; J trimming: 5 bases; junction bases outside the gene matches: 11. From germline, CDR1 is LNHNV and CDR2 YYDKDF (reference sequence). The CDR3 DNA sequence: TGTGCCACCAGCAGGGCCAGGGGGCGTTTGATAAATGAAAAACTGTTTTTT. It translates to CATSRARGRLINEKLFF.

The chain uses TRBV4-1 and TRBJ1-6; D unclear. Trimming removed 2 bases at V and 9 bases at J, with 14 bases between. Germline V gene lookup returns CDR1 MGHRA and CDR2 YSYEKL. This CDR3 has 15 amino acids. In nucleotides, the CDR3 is TGCGCCAGCAGCCAACCAACCCCTCCGGCTTCACCCCTCCACTTT. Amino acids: CASSQPTPPASPLHF.

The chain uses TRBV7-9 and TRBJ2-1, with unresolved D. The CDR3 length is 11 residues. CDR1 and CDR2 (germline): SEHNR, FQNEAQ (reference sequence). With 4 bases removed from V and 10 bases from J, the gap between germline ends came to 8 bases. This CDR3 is CASSSFEEQFF. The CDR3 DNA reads TGTGCCAGCAGCTCTTTCGAGGAGCAGTTCTTC.

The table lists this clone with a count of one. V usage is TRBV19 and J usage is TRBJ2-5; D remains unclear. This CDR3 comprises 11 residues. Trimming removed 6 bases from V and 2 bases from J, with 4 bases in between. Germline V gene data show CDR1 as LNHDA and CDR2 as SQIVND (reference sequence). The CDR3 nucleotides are TGTGCCAGTAGCTGGCAAGAGACCCAGTACTTC. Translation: CASSWQETQYF.

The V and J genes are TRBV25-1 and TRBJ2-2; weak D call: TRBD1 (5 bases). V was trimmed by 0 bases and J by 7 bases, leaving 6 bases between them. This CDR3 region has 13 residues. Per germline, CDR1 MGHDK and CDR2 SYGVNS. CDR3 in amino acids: CASSEYRGGELFF. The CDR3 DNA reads TGTGCCAGCAGTGAATATAGGGGCGGGGAGCTGTTTTTT.

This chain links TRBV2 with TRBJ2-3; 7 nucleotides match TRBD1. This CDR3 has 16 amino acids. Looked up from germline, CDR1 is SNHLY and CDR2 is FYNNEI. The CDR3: CAVERDSLSSTDTQYF. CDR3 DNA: TGTGCTGTAGAGAGGGACAGTTTAAGTAGCACAGATACGCAGTATTTT.

As DNA, the CDR3 is TGCAGCGTCTCCCGTTCTTCTGGCTACACCTTC. The encoded protein is CSVSRSSGYTF. The V call is TRBV29-1, the J call TRBJ1-2, with no clear D. Germline V gene data show CDR1 as SQVTM and CDR2 as ANQGSEA. The CDR3 runs 11 residues. With 6 bases removed from V and 7 bases from J, the gap between germline ends came to 12 bases. Filled out from reference TRBV29-1 and TRBJ1-2, the complete variable domain reads SAVISQKPSRDICQRGTSLTIQCQVDSQVTMMFWYRQQPGQSLTLIATANQGSEATYESGFVIDKFPISRPNLTFSTLTVSNMSPEDSSIYLCSVSRSSGYTFGSGTRLTVV.

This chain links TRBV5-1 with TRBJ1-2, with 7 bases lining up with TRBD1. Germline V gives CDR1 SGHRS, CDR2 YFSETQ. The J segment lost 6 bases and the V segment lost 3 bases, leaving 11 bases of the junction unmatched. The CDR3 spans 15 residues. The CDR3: CASSSEQGPVNGYTF. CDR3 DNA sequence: TGCGCCAGCAGCTCTGAACAGGGGCCCGTGAATGGCTACACCTTC.

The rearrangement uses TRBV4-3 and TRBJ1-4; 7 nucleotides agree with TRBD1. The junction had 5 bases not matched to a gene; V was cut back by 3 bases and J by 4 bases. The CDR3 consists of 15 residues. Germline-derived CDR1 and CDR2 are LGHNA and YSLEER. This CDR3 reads CASSHADRRNEKLFF. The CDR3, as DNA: TGCGCCAGCAGCCATGCGGACAGGCGTAATGAAAAACTGTTTTTT.

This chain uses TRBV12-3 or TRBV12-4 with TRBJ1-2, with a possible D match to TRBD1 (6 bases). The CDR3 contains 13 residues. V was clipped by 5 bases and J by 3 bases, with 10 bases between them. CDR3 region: CASSPPGDYGYTF. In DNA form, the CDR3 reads TGTGCCAGCAGTCCCCCAGGGGACTATGGCTACACCTTC.

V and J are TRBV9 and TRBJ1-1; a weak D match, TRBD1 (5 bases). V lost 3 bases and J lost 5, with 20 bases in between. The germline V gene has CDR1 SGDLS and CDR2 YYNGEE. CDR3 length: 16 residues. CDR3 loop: CASSAYPPGARTEAFF. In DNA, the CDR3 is TGTGCCAGCAGCGCATACCCTCCCGGGGCCCGAACTGAAGCTTTCTTT.

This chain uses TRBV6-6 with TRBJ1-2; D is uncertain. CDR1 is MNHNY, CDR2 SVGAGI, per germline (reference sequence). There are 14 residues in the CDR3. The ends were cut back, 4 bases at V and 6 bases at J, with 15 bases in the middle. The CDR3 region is CASSFWGGVDGYTF. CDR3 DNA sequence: TGTGCCAGCAGTTTCTGGGGTGGGGTGGATGGCTACACCTTC.

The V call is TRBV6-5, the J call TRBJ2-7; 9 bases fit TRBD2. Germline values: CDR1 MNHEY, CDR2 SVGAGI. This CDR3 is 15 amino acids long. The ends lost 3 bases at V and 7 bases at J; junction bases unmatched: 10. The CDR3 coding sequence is TGTGCCAGCAGTTATGGGTGGCTAGCGGGGTGGGAGCAGTACTTC. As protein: CASSYGWLAGWEQYF.

The CDR3 sequence is CSVGGRFAGTGELFF. In DNA, the CDR3 is TGCAGCGTTGGAGGCCGCTTCGCGGGCACCGGGGAGCTGTTTTTT. The J gene is TRBJ2-2, the V gene TRBV29-1, with a possible D match to TRBD2 (5 bases). This CDR3 comprises 15 residues. The V gene lost 4 bases and the J gene lost 4 bases, with 16 bases spanning the gap. CDR1 is SQVTM, CDR2 ANQGSEA, per germline.

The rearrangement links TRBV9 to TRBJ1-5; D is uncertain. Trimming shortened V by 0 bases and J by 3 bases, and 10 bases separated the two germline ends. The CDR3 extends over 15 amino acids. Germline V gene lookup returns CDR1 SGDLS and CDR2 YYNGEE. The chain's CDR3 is CASSVVGQHNQPQHF. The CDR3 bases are TGTGCCAGCAGCGTAGTAGGCCAGCACAATCAGCCCCAGCATTTT.

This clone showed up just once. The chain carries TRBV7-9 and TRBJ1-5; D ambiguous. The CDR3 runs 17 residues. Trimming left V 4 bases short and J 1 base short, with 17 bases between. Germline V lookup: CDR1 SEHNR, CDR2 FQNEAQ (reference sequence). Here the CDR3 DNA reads TGTGCCAGCAGCTCGATAGGCATACATGGCAGCAATCAGCCCCAGCATTTT. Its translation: CASSSIGIHGSNQPQHF.

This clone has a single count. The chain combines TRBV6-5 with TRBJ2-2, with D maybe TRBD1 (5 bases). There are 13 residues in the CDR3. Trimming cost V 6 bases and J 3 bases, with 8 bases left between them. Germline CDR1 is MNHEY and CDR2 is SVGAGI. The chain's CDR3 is CASSATDTGELFF. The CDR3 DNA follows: TGTGCCAGCAGCGCGACAGACACCGGGGAGCTGTTTTTT.